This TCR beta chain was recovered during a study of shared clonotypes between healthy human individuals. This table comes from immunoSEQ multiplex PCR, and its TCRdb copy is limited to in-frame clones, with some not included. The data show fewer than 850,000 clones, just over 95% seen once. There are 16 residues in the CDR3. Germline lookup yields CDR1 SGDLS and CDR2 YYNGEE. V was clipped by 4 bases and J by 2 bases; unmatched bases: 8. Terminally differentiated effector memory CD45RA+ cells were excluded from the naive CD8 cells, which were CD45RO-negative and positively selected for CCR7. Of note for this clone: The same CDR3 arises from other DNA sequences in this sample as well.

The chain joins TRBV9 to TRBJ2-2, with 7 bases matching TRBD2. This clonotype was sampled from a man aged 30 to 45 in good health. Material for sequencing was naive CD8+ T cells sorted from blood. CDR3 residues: CASSPSGRINTGELFF. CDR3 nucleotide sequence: TGTGCCAGCAGCCCTTCCGGGAGGATAAACACCGGGGAGCTGTTTTTT. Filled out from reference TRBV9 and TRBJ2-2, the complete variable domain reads DSGVTQTPKHLITATGQRVTLRCSPRSGDLSVYWYQQSLDQGLQFLIQYYNGEERAKGNILERFSAQQFPDLHSELNLSSLELGDSALYFCASSPSGRINTGELFFGEGSRLTVL.